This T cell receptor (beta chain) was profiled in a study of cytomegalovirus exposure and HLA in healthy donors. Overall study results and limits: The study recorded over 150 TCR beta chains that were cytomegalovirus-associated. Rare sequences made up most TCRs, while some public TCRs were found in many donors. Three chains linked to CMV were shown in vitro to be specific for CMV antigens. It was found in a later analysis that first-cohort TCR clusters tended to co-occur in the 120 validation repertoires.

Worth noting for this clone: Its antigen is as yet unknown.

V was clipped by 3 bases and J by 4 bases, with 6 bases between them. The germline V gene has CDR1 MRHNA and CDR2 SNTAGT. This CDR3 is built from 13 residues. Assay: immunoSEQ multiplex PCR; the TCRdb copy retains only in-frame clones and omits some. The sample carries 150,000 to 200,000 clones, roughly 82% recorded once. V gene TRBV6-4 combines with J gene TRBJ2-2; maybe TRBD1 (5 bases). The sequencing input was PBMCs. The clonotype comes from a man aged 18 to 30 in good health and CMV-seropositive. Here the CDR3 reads CASSEQGTGELFF. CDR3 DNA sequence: TGTGCCAGCAGTGAGCAGGGCACCGGGGAGCTGTTTTTT.